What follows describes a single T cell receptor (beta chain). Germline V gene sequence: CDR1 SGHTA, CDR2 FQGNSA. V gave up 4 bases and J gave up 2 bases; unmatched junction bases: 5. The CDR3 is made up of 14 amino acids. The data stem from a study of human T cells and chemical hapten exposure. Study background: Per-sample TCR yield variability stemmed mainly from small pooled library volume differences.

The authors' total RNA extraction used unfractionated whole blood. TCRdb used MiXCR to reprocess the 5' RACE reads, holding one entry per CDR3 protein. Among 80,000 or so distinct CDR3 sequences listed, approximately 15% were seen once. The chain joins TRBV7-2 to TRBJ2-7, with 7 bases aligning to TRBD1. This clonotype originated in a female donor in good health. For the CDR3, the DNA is TGTGCCAGCAGCTCGGCCGGACAGGCCTACGAGCAGTACTTC. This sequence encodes CASSSAGQAYEQYF.